The rows below give T cell receptor beta chains drawn from one sample of a study of OX40 agonist ivuxolimab in advanced cancers. Using immunoSEQ multiplex PCR, the repertoire was profiled, and TCRdb retains in-frame clones only, with some absent. Among about 35,000 clones listed, roughly 80% were seen once. Source: CD4+ or CD8+ T cells sorted from blood, taken in a trial of the OX40 agonist ivuxolimab. The receptors were gathered from an adult with an advanced solid tumor such as melanoma, head and neck, liver or kidney cancer. Each CDR3 is given with its conserved first and last residue. The D gene is left open where the match is weak. Size is omitted from some rows. Given values are once, few, many or a class for expanded clones.

V	J	D	size	DNA	CDR3
TRBV4-2	TRBJ2-1	TRBD2	NA	TGTGCCAGCAGCCAAGCCGGGAGGGAAGATGAGCAGTTCTTC	CASSQAGREDEQFF
TRBV28	TRBJ2-7	NA	few	TGTGCCAGCAGTGGGAGGGGGAGGGGTGAGCAGTACTTC	CASSGRGRGEQYF
TRBV19	TRBJ1-5	NA	NA	TGTGCCAGTAGTCCCCCCCCGGCCCAGAATCAGCCCCAGCATTTT	CASSPPPAQNQPQHF
TRBV15	TRBJ1-5	NA	NA	TGTGCCACCAGCAGAGTAGGGGATCAGCCCCAGCATTTT	CATSRVGDQPQHF
TRBV7-2	TRBJ2-5	TRBD2	NA	TGTGCCAGCAGCTCCGATAGGACTAGCGGGATTGAGACCCAGTACTTC	CASSSDRTSGIETQYF
TRBV5-4	TRBJ2-1	TRBD1	NA	TGTGCCAGCAGCCCTCCGGGACAGGGGGACTATGAGCAGTTCTTC	CASSPPGQGDYEQFF
TRBV7-2	TRBJ2-3	TRBD2	NA	TGTGCCAGCAGCTTACGCGGGGGGCCCCAGATAGGTACGCAGTATTTT	CASSLRGGPQIGTQYF
TRBV9	TRBJ2-7	NA	NA	TGTGCCAGCAGCGTTGACCAGAGGGGATCCTACGAGCAGTACTTC	CASSVDQRGSYEQYF
TRBV7-8	TRBJ2-5	NA	NA	TGTGCCAGCAGCTTGAGTCCGAAAGAGACCCAGTACTTC	CASSLSPKETQYF
TRBV11-2	TRBJ1-5	NA	NA	TGTGCCAGCAGCTTTAAGGAGGGCGGGCACCAGCCCCAGCATTTT	CASSFKEGGHQPQHF
TRBV5-1	TRBJ1-1	NA	NA	TGCGCCAGCAGCTTGAACTGGAACACTGAAGCTTTCTTT	CASSLNWNTEAFF
TRBV21-1	TRBJ2-3	NA	once	TGTGCCAGCTTTCGAGACATCGGGACTAGCGGTCCAGATACGCAGTATTTT	CASFRDIGTSGPDTQYF
TRBV6-6	TRBJ2-1	TRBD2	NA	TGTGCCAGCAGTTACTTCACTAGCGGGGGGGCCAATGAGCAGTTCTTC	CASSYFTSGGANEQFF
TRBV11-2	TRBJ1-2	NA	NA	TGTGCCAGCAGCTCGCCCCCCGTGCTAAATGGCTACACCTTC	CASSSPPVLNGYTF
TRBV4-3	TRBJ2-7	NA	NA	TGCGCCAGCAGCCAAGGGGTGGGGATCGAGCAGTACTTC	CASSQGVGIEQYF
TRBV6-1	TRBJ1-1	NA	NA	TGTGCCAGCATACCCTATGGGGGTGGAGGCACTGAAGCTTTCTTT	CASIPYGGGGTEAFF
TRBV25-1	TRBJ2-1	NA	NA	TGTGCCAGCAGTAACAGGATAAATGAGCAGTTCTTC	CASSNRINEQFF
TRBV7-9	TRBJ2-1	NA	NA	TGTGCCAGCAGCTTAGGGACGACGTCGTACTCCTACAATGAGCAGTTCTTC	CASSLGTTSYSYNEQFF
TRBV11-2	TRBJ2-3	NA	NA	TGTGCCAGCAGTAGAGGGGGGTTCACAGATACGCAGTATTTT	CASSRGGFTDTQYF
TRBV27	TRBJ2-7	NA	NA	TGTGCCAGCAGTTTATTTGTGGGAGCGGGCGAGCAGTACTTC	CASSLFVGAGEQYF
TRBV4-1	TRBJ2-6	NA	NA	TGCGCCAGCAGCCAAGATGAGGCGGCTGGGGCCAACGTCCTGACTTTC	CASSQDEAAGANVLTF
TRBV11-1	TRBJ2-1	NA	once	TGTGCCAGCAGCTTGGATCTTAACAATGAGCAGTTCTTC	CASSLDLNNEQFF
TRBV6-1	TRBJ2-5	NA	NA	TGTGCCAGCAGTGAAGACCCGCGCCCCCAAGAGACCCAGTACTTC	CASSEDPRPQETQYF